A single sample gave rise to the 13 T cell receptor beta chains below, sequenced in a study of T cells in Graves' hyperthyroidism and ophthalmopathy. Using RNA transcripts as the source, TCR beta CDR3 regions were amplified. First-round RT-PCR of the TCR CDR3 relied on the HTBI primer set. Via MiXCR, TCRdb re-called the multiplex PCR reads, giving one row per CDR3 protein. Of about half a million distinct CDR3 sequences listed, around 24% are singletons. Sequences were obtained from blood. The origin of the receptors is a woman aged 30 to 39 with Graves' ophthalmopathy.

The genes are TRBV3-1 and TRBJ2-5, with D perhaps matching TRBD1 (6 bases). Germline values: CDR1 LGHDT, CDR2 YNNKEL (reference sequence). The CDR3 has 15 amino acids. Trimming stripped 2 bases from V and 4 bases from J, with 14 bases between. The CDR3 DNA sequence: TGTGCCAGCAGCCAAATGGAGACAGGCCCAGAGACCCAGTACTTC. Residues: CASSQMETGPETQYF.

The chain has TRBV2 and TRBJ2-6, with unresolved D. The CDR3 contains 14 residues. Trimming removed 6 bases from V and 0 bases from J, with 6 bases in between. The germline CDR1 and CDR2 sequences are SNHLY and FYNNEI. The CDR3 loop is CASRKSSGANVLTF. The CDR3 nucleotides read TGTGCCAGCAGAAAAAGCTCTGGGGCCAACGTCCTGACTTTC.

This clonotype has a count of ten or more. V and J are TRBV4-2 and TRBJ1-5, with TRBD1 identical over 9 bases. This CDR3 spans 15 amino acids. V was pared by 4 bases and J by 2 bases, with 3 bases of the junction left unmatched. Germline CDR1 LGHNA, CDR2 YNFKEQ. The CDR3 sequence is CASSRDRGGNQPQHF. CDR3 coding DNA: TGTGCCAGCAGCCGAGACAGGGGGGGCAATCAGCCCCAGCATTTT.

Many counts were recorded for this clonotype. The V call is TRBV19, the J call TRBJ2-4; 7 nucleotides agree with TRBD2. The V and J ends lost 2 bases and 1 base, in that order; junction bases with no gene match: 8. The CDR3 covers 17 residues. Germline lookup yields CDR1 LNHDA and CDR2 SQIVND (reference sequence). The CDR3 sequence: CASSISTSEGAKNIQYF. For the CDR3, the DNA is TGTGCCAGTAGTATATCCACTAGCGAGGGTGCCAAAAACATTCAGTACTTC.

This clonotype was seen a handful of times. V gene TRBV12-3 or TRBV12-4 combines with J gene TRBJ1-6, with 7 positions matching TRBD1. Trimming took 5 bases from V and 7 from J; bases not matched to a gene: 8. The CDR3 runs 15 residues. CDR3 region: CASSTNRGGNSPLHF. The CDR3 DNA follows: TGTGCCAGCAGTACGAACAGGGGTGGGAATTCACCCCTCCACTTT.

This clonotype was found many times. This chain connects TRBV6-5 to TRBJ1-1; 7 nucleotides match TRBD1. Germline lookup yields CDR1 MNHEY and CDR2 SVGAGI. J lost 0 bases, V lost 7 bases, and 8 bases had no gene match. The CDR3 is 15 amino acids. CDR3 region: CASTTSGQMNTEAFF. The CDR3, as DNA: TGTGCCAGCACCACCTCGGGACAGATGAACACTGAAGCTTTCTTT.

The rearrangement uses TRBV24-1 and TRBJ2-5; TRBD2 matches at 7 bases. CDR3 length: 13 residues. J gave up 5 bases and V 6 bases, and 5 bases lay outside the gene matches. From germline, CDR1 is KGHDR and CDR2 SFDVKD. The CDR3, as DNA: TGTGCCACCAGTACTAGCGCGATGGAGACCCAGTACTTC. This codes for CATSTSAMETQYF.

The gene calls are TRBV11-2 and TRBJ1-1; no clear D. Germline V gene lookup returns CDR1 SGHAT and CDR2 FQNNGV. V dropped 1 base and J dropped 1 base, with 16 bases sitting between them. The CDR3 sequence is 17 residues long. The CDR3 DNA reads as TGTGCCAGCAGCTTAGTTTATCCAGCCACGGAGAACACTGAAGCTTTCTTT. Protein: CASSLVYPATENTEAFF.

This clonotype was picked up many times. A junction boundary mismatches the germline segment, possibly from a read error. The genes are TRBV7-8 and TRBJ2-2; TRBD1 matches 7 bases. Per the germline V gene, CDR1 is SGHVS and CDR2 is FQNEAQ. The CDR3 spans 14 residues. CDR3 region: CASSWDSYTRELFF. The CDR3 bases are TGTGCCAGCAGCTGGGACAGTTACACCAGGGAGCTGTTTTTT.

This clonotype was seen at least ten times. This chain uses TRBV19 with TRBJ1-2, with D perhaps matching TRBD1 (5 bases). The germline V gene has CDR1 LNHDA and CDR2 SQIVND (reference sequence). V was trimmed by 6 bases and J by 4 bases, leaving 15 bases between them. CDR3 length equals 14 residues. As DNA, the CDR3 is TGTGCCAGTAGCCCGATTGGGGCATTCTATGGCTACACCTTC. It specifies CASSPIGAFYGYTF.

The V gene is TRBV12-3 or TRBV12-4, the J gene TRBJ1-2, with no clear D. The CDR3 totals 14 residues. Trimming pared 2 bases from V and 8 bases from J, leaving 15 bases between. Here the CDR3 DNA reads TGTGCCAGCAGTTTAATGGAGCAGGAGAGGGGCTACACCTTC. Amino acid sequence: CASSLMEQERGYTF.

This clonotype was seen ten or more times. The V gene is TRBV5-1, the J gene TRBJ1-1; 7 bases fit TRBD1. The CDR3 sequence is 12 residues long. Germline-derived CDR1 and CDR2 are SGHRS and YFSETQ. Unmatched junction bases numbered 4, after V lost 4 bases and J lost 7 bases. The CDR3 spells CASSPGTVEAFF. As DNA, the CDR3 is TGCGCCAGCAGCCCCGGGACAGTTGAAGCTTTCTTT.

The chain is built from TRBV4-2 and TRBJ1-5; 9 bases line up with TRBD1. V gave up 4 bases and J gave up 9 bases; unmatched junction bases: 13. CDR3 length: 16 amino acids. The germline V gene has CDR1 LGHNA and CDR2 YNFKEQ. As DNA, the CDR3 is TGTGCCAGCAGCCGGACCGGGACAGGGAGCCTGTGGCCCCAGCATTTT. Translating it yields CASSRTGTGSLWPQHF.